Listed below are T cell receptor beta chains from one sample, sequenced in a study of blood T cell repertoires in COVID-19. Sequencing used immunoSEQ multiplex PCR; TCRdb keeps in-frame clones, though not all of them. The sample records tens of thousands of clones, roughly 74% being singletons. Sequencing used peripheral blood. These TCRs come from a man aged 70 or older with COVID-19, enrolled during active disease. The CDR3 runs from the conserved cysteine through the conserved F or W. A D gene is named only where the DNA matches it firmly.

TRBD1 | TRBJ1-6 | TRBV4-1 | CASSPTLQGTNSPLHF
- | TRBJ1-2 | TRBV4-1 | CASSQDRGRGWGYTF
TRBD1 | TRBJ1-1 | TRBV6-5 | CASRPTGPNTEAFF
TRBD1 | TRBJ2-5 | TRBV4-3 | CASSPTGVGTQYF
TRBD1 | TRBJ2-7 | TRBV23-1 | CASSQSFGAWGTGGAYEQYF
TRBD2 | TRBJ2-4 | TRBV28 | CASRPRTSVGKNIQYF
TRBD2 | TRBJ2-2 | TRBV5-5 | CASIHAGVTGELFF
TRBD2 | TRBJ2-3 | TRBV7-8 | CASSLRSGVYTDTQYF
- | TRBJ1-1 | TRBV28 | CASRNGQPNTEAFF
- | TRBJ1-2 | TRBV28 | CASSQMTDNYGYTF
TRBD2 | TRBJ2-1 | TRBV18 | CASSLTSGSTNEQFF
TRBD1 | TRBJ1-1 | TRBV2 | CASSGEQGGLSEAFF
- | TRBJ1-2 | TRBV6-5 | CASSVRTADGYTF
TRBD2 | TRBJ2-2 | TRBV9 | CASSVGVREGFGELFF